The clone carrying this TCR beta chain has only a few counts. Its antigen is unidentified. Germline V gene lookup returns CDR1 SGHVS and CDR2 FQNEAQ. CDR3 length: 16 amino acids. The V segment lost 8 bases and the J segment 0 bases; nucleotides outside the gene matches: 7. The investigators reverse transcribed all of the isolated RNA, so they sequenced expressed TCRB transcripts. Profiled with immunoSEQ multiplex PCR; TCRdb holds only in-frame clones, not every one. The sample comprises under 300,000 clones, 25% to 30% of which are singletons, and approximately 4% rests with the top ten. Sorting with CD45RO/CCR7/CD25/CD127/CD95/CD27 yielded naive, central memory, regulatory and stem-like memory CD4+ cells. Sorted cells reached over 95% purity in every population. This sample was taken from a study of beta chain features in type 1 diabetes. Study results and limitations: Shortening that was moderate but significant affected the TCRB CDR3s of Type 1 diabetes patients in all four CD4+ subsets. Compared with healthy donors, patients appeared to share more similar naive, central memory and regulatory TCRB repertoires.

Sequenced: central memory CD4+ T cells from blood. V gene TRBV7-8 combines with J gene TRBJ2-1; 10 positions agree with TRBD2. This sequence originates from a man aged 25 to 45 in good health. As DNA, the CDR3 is TGTGCCAGCCGGACTAGCGGTTCGAGCTCCTACAATGAGCAGTTCTTC. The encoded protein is CASRTSGSSSYNEQFF.